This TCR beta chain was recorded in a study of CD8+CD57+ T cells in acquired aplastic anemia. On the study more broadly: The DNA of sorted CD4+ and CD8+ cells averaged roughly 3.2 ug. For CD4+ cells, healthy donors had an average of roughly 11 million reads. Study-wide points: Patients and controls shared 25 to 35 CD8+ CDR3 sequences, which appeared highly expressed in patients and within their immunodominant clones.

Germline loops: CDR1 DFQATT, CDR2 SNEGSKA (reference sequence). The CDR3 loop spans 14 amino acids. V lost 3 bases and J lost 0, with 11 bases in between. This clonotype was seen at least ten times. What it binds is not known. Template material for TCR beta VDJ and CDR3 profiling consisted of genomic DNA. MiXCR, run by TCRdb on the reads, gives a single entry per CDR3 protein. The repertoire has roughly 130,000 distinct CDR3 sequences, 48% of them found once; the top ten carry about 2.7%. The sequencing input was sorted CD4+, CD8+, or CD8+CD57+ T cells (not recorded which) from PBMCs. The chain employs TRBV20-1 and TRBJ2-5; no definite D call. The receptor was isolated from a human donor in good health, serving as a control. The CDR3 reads CSASKSANQETQYF. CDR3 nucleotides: TGCAGTGCTAGTAAGTCTGCCAACCAAGAGACCCAGTACTTC.